This T cell receptor (beta chain) was retrieved from a study of blood T cell repertoires in COVID-19. Study at large: T cells, B-cell-depleted T cells, or PBMCs supplied cDNA or gDNA.

Recovered Cohort 3 donors showed two negative PCRs, clearance, or symptom resolution. The CDR3 is 14 residues long. V lost 3 bases, J lost 8 bases, and 5 bases stayed unmatched. Germline loops: CDR1 SGHTA, CDR2 FQGNSA. In the authors' workflow: Reference gene primers were amplified, and this amplification served to estimate nucleated cell counts. Profiled with immunoSEQ multiplex PCR; TCRdb holds only in-frame clones, not every one. V, J and clone size are those of that table, while D and trimming were read from the DNA. The table shows under 350,000 clones, with more than 75% occurring only once. The genes are TRBV7-2 and TRBJ2-2, with 8 nucleotides matching TRBD2. The origin of this receptor is a man aged 25-45 years who had recovered from COVID-19. The sequenced material came from PBMCs or T cells enriched from blood (not recorded which). Here the CDR3 reads CASSLSGGVGELFF. The CDR3 DNA reads TGTGCCAGCAGCTTGAGCGGGGGAGTGGGGGAGCTGTTTTTT.